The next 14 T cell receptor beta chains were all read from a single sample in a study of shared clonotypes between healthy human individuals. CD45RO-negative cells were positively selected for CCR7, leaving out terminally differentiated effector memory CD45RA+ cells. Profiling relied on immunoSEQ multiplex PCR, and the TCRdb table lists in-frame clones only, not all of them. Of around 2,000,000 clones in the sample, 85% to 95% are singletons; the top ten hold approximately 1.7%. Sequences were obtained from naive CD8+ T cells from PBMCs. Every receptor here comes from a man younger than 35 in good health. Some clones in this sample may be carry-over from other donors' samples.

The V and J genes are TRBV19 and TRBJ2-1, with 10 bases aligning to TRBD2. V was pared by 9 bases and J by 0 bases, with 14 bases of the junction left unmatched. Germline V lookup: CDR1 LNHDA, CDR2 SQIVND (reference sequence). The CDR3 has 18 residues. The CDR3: CASPPGTSVFSSYNEQFF. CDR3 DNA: TGTGCCAGCCCCCCCGGGACTAGCGTCTTTAGCTCCTACAATGAGCAGTTCTTC. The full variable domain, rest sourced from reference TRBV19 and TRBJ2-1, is DGGITQSPKYLFRKEGQNVTLSCEQNLNHDAMYWYRQDPGQGLRLIYYSQIVNDFQKGDIAEGYSVSREKKESFPLTVTSAQKNPTAFYLCASPPGTSVFSSYNEQFFGPGTRLTVL.

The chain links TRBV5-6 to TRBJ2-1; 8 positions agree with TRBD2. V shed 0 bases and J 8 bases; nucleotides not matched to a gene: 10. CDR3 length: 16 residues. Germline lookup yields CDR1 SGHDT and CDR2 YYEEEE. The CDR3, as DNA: TGTGCCAGCAGCTTGGGAGCCGGGAGGGCCCTTTATGAGCAGTTCTTC. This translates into CASSLGAGRALYEQFF.

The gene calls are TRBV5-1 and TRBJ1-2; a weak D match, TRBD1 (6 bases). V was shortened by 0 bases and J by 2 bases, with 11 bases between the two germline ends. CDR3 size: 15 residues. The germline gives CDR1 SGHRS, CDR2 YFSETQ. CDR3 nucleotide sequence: TGCGCCAGCAGCTTGGTAGGACAGCCAAACTATGGCTACACCTTC. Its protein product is CASSLVGQPNYGYTF.

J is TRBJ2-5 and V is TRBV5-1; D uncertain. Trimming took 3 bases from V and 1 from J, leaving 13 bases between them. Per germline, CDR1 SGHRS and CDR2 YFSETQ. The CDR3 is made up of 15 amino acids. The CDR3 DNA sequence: TGCGCCAGCAGCTCACCGATCGCGAGCCAAGAGACCCAGTACTTC. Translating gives CASSSPIASQETQYF.

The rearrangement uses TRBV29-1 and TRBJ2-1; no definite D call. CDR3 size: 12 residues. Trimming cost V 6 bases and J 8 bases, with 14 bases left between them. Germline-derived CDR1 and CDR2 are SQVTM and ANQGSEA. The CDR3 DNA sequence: TGCAGCGTCCCTTTGGCTTACGATGAGCAGTTCTTC. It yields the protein CSVPLAYDEQFF.

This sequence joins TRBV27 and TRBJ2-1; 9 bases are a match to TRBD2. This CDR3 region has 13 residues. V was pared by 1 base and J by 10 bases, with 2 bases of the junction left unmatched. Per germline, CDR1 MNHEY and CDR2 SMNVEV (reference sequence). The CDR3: CASSLWLAGEQFF. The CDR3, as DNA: TGTGCCAGCAGTTTATGGCTAGCGGGAGAGCAGTTCTTC.

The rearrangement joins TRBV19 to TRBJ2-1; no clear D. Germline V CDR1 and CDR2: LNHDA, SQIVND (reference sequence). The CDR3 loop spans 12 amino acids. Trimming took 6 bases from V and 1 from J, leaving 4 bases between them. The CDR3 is CASSESYNEQFF. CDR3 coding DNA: TGTGCCAGTAGCGAATCCTACAATGAGCAGTTCTTC.

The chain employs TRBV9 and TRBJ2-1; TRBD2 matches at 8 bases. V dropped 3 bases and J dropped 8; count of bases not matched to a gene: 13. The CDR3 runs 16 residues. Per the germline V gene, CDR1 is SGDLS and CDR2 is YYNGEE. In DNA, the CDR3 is TGTGCCAGCAGCGAGGCCCCCGGCGGGAGGCTCCATGAGCAGTTCTTC. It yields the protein CASSEAPGGRLHEQFF.

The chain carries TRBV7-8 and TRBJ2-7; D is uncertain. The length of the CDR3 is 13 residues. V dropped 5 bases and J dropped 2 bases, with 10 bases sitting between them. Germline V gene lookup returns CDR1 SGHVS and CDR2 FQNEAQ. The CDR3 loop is CASSTARAYEQYF. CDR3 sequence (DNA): TGTGCCAGCAGCACCGCGCGAGCCTACGAGCAGTACTTC.

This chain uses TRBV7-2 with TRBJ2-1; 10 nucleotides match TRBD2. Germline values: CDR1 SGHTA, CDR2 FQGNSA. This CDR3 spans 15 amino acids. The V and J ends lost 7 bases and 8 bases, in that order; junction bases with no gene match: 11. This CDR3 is CASTSTLAGAHEQFF. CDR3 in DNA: TGTGCCAGCACCTCTACCCTAGCGGGAGCCCATGAGCAGTTCTTC. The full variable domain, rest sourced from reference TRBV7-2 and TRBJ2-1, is GAGVSQSPSNKVTEKGKDVELRCDPISGHTALYWYRQSLGQGLEFLIYFQGNSAPDKSGLPSDRFSAERTGGSVSTLTIQRTQQEDSAVYLCASTSTLAGAHEQFFGPGTRLTVL.

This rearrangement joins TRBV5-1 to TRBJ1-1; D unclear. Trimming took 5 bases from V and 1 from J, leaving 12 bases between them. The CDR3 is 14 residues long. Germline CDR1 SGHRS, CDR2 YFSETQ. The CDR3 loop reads CASSPMPGNTEAFF. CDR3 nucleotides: TGCGCCAGCAGTCCCATGCCGGGGAACACTGAAGCTTTCTTT.

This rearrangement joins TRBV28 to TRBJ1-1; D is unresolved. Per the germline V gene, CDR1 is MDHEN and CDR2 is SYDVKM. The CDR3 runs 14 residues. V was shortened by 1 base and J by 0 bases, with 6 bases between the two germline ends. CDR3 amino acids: CASSLLRMNTEAFF. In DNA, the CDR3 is TGTGCCAGCAGTTTATTAAGAATGAACACTGAAGCTTTCTTT.

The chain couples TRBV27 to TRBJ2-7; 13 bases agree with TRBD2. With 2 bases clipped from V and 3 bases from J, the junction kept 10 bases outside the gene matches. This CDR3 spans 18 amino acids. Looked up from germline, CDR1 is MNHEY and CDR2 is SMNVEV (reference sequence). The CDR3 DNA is TGTGCCAGCAGTTTAGGATCCCAGGGGACTAGCGGGGACTACGAGCAGTACTTC. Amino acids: CASSLGSQGTSGDYEQYF.

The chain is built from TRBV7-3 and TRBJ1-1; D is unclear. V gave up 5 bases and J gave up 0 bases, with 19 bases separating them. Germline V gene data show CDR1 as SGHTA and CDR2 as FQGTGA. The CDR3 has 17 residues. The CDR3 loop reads CASSPLPLTSMNTEAFF. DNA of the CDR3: TGTGCCAGCAGCCCTCTGCCGTTGACATCGATGAACACTGAAGCTTTCTTT.